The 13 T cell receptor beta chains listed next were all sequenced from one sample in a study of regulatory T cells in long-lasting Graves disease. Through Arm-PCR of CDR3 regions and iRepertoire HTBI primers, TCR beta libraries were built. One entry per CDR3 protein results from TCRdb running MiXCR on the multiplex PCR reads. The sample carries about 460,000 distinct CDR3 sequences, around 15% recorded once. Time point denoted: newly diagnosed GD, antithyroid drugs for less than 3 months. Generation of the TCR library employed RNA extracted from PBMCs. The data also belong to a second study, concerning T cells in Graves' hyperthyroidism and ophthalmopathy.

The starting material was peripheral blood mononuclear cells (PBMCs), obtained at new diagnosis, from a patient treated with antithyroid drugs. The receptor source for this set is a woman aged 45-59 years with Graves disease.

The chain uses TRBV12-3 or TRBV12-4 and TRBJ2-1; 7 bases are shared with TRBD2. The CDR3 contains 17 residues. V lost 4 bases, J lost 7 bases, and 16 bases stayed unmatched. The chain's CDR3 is CASSSTGSGGRSNEQFF. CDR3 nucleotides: TGTGCCAGCAGTTCGACCGGTTCGGGAGGACGATCGAATGAGCAGTTCTTC.

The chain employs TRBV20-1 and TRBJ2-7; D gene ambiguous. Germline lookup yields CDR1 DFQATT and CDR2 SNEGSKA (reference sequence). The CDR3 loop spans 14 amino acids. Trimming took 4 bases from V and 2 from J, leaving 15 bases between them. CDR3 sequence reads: CSAKARWNPYEQYF. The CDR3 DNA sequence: TGCAGTGCTAAGGCGAGATGGAACCCCTACGAGCAGTACTTC.

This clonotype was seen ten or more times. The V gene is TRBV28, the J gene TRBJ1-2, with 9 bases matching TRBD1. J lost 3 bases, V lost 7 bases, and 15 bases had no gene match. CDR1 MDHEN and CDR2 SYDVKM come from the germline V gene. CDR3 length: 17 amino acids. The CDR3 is CASTEGDRGVPYYGYTF. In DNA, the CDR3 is TGTGCCAGCACCGAGGGTGACAGGGGGGTCCCCTACTATGGCTACACCTTC.

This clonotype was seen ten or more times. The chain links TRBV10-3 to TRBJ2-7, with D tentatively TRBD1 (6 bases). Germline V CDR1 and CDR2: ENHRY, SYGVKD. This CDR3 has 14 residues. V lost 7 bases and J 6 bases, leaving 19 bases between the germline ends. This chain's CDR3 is CAITQGLARREQYF. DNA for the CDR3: TGTGCCATCACCCAGGGGTTAGCGCGTCGCGAGCAGTACTTC.

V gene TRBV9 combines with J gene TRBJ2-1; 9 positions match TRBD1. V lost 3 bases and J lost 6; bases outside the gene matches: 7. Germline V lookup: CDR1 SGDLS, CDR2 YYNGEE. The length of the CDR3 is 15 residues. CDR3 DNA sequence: TGTGCCAGCAGCGCCACAGGGGGCCCGGGCAATGAGCAGTTCTTC. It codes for CASSATGGPGNEQFF.

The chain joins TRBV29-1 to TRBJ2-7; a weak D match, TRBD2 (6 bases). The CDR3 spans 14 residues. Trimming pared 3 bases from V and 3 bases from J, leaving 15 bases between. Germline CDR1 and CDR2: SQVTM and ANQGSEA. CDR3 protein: CSVEVVAEDYEQYF. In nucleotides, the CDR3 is TGCAGCGTTGAGGTCGTAGCGGAGGACTACGAGCAGTACTTC.

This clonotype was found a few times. The DNA of the CDR3 is TGTGCCAGCAGTACGGGAACCACAGATACGCAGTATTTT. This encodes CASSTGTTDTQYF. The rearrangement joins TRBV7-2 to TRBJ2-3; TRBD2 might be the D (5 bases). The CDR3 extends over 13 amino acids. Trimming shortened V by 6 bases and J by 2 bases, and 9 bases separated the two germline ends. Looked up from germline, CDR1 is SGHTA and CDR2 is FQGNSA.

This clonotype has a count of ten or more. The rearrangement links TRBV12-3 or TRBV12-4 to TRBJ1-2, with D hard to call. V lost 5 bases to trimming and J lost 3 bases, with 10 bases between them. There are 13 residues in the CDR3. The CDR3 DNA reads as TGTGCCAGCAGTGCCAGCCATGACTATGGCTACACCTTC. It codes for CASSASHDYGYTF.

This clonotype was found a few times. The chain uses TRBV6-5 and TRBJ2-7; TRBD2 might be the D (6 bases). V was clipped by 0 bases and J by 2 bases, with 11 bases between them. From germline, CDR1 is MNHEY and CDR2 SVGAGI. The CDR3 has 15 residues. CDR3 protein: CASSYSISGTYEQYF. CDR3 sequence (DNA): TGTGCCAGCAGTTACTCGATTAGCGGAACCTACGAGCAGTACTTC.

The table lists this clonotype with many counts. The CDR3, as DNA: TGTGCCAGCAGTTCCCGGAGGGGGTTGTACAATGAGCAGTTCTTC. Its protein product is CASSSRRGLYNEQFF. The gene calls are TRBV28 and TRBJ2-1; D assignment may be TRBD1 or TRBD2 (6 bases each). Looked up from germline, CDR1 is MDHEN and CDR2 is SYDVKM. Trimming removed 4 bases at V and 4 bases at J, with 14 bases between. CDR3 length: 15 amino acids.

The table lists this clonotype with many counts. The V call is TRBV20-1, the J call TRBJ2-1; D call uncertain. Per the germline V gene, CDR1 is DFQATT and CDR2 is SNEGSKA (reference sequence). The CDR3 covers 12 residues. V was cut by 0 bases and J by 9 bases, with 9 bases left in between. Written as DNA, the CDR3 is TGCAGTGCTAGAGATTCGACGAGTGAGCAGTTCTTC. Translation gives CSARDSTSEQFF.

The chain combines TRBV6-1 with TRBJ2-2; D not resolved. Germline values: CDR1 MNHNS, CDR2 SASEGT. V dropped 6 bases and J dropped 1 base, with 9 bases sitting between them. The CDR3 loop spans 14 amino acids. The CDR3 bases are TGTGCCAGCAGGGGCGGCCAGAACACCGGGGAGCTGTTTTTT. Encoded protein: CASRGGQNTGELFF.

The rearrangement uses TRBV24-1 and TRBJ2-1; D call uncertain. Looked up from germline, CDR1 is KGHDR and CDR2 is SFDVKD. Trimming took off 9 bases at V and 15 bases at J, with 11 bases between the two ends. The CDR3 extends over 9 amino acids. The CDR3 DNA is TGTGCCACCCCCCCCAGTCTGTTCTTC. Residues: CATPPSLFF.